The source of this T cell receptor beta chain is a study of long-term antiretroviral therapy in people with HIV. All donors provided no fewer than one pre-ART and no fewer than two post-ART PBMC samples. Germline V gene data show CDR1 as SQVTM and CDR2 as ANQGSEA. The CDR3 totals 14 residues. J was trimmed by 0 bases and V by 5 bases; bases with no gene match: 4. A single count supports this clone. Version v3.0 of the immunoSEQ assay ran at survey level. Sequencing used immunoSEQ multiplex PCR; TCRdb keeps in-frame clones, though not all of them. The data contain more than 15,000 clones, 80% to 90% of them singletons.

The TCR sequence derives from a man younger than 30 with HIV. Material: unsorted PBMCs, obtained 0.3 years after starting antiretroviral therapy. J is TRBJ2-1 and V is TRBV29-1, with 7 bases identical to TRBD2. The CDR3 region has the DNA TGCAGCGTTTTCGGGGGGAGCTCCTACAATGAGCAGTTCTTC. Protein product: CSVFGGSSYNEQFF.